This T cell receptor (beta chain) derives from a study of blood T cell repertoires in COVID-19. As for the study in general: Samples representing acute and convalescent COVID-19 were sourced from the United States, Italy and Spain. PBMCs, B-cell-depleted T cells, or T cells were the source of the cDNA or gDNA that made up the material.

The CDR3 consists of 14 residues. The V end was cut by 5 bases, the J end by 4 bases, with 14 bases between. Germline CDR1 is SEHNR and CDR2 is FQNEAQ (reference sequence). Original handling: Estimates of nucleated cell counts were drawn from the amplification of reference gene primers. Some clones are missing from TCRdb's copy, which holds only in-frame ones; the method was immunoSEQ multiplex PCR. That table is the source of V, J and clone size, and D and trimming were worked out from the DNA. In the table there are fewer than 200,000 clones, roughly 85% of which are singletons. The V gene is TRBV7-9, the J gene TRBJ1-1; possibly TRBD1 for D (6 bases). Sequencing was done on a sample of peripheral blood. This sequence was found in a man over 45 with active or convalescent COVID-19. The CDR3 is CASSTQGGGTEAFF. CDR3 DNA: TGTGCCAGCAGCACACAGGGAGGGGGCACTGAAGCTTTCTTT.